This passage covers 17 T cell receptor beta chains from one sample sequenced in a study of blood T cell repertoires in COVID-19. The protocol was immunoSEQ multiplex PCR, while the TCRdb copy is restricted to in-frame clones and leaves out a portion. The sample has about 280,000 clones, 70% to 90% seen once. Sequenced material: peripheral blood. The receptors derive from a woman aged 70 to 79 with acute or convalescent COVID-19.

This clone was recorded only once. The rearrangement links TRBV3-1 (or the pseudogene TRBV3-2) to TRBJ1-1; D is unresolved. Trimming removed 4 bases at V and 0 bases at J, with 15 bases between. Germline V gene sequence: CDR1 LGHDT, CDR2 YNNKEL (reference sequence). The CDR3 totals 16 residues. The CDR3 loop is CASSPAIGLVNTEAFF. DNA for the CDR3: TGTGCCAGCAGCCCCGCAATCGGACTGGTGAACACTGAAGCTTTCTTT.

This chain joins TRBV29-1 and TRBJ2-7, with 9 bases that match TRBD2. This CDR3 contains 17 residues. V shed 3 bases, J shed 1 base, and the junction held 13 bases outside the gene matches. CDR1 is SQVTM and CDR2 is ANQGSEA in the germline V gene. The DNA of the CDR3 is TGCAGCGTTGAGGGGCTAGCGGGGAAAGGGGGTTCCTACGAGCAGTACTTC. Its translation: CSVEGLAGKGGSYEQYF.

This clone appeared a single time. The J gene is TRBJ2-7, the V gene TRBV5-6, with TRBD1 matching over 7 bases. The CDR3 has 13 amino acids. Germline CDR1 is SGHDT and CDR2 is YYEEEE. The V and J ends lost 7 bases and 1 base, in that order; junction bases with no gene match: 5. CDR3 protein: CASAYRGSYEQYF. In nucleotides, the CDR3 is TGTGCCAGCGCCTACAGGGGATCCTACGAGCAGTACTTC.

The chain couples TRBV19 to TRBJ2-5; 10 bases are a match to TRBD1. The CDR3 length is 15 residues. CDR1 is LNHDA, CDR2 SQIVND, per germline (reference sequence). In DNA, the CDR3 is TGTGCACTGACCAAGGACAGGGGGGGGTCGGAGACCCAGTACTTC. This gives the protein CALTKDRGGSETQYF. Full variable domain (outside the CDR3, taken from reference TRBV19 and TRBJ2-5): DGGITQSPKYLFRKEGQNVTLSCEQNLNHDAMYWYRQDPGQGLRLIYYSQIVNDFQKGDIAEGYSVSREKKESFPLTVTSAQKNPTAFYLCALTKDRGGSETQYFGPGTRLLVL.

J is TRBJ2-7 and V is TRBV11-2, with 8 nucleotides matching TRBD2. This CDR3 contains 15 residues. J was trimmed by 5 bases and V by 4 bases; bases with no gene match: 10. Germline CDR1 and CDR2: SGHAT and FQNNGV. CDR3 nucleotide sequence: TGTGCCAGCAGCTCTAGGGGGACTAGGGGTAACGAGCAGTACTTC. It yields the protein CASSSRGTRGNEQYF. The full variable domain, its missing parts supplied by reference TRBV11-2 and TRBJ2-7, is EAGVAQSPRYKIIEKRQSVAFWCNPISGHATLYWYQQILGQGPKLLIQFQNNGVVDDSQLPKDRFSAERLKGVDSTLKIQPAKLEDSAVYLCASSSRGTRGNEQYFGPGTRLTVT.

The chain joins TRBV5-1 to TRBJ2-3, with 11 bases identical to TRBD2. Per the germline V gene, CDR1 is SGHRS and CDR2 is YFSETQ. The length of the CDR3 is 16 residues. V lost 4 bases and J lost 1; bases outside the gene matches: 5. In DNA, the CDR3 is TGCGCCAGCAGCAAGATGACTAGCGGGGGCACAGATACGCAGTATTTT. This encodes CASSKMTSGGTDTQYF.

This rearrangement joins TRBV5-4 to TRBJ1-1, with D possibly being TRBD1 (5 bases). The CDR3 runs to 16 residues. Germline CDR1 and CDR2: SGHNT and YYREEE (reference sequence). Between the trimmed V and J ends, which lost 0 bases and 4 bases, there was a span of 16 bases. The CDR3: CASSLGRAALVTEAFF. The CDR3 DNA reads as TGTGCCAGCAGCTTGGGCAGGGCGGCCCTGGTCACTGAAGCTTTCTTT.

The chain carries TRBV7-8 and TRBJ1-5, with D maybe TRBD1 (5 bases). There are 16 residues in the CDR3. Deletions cut 4 bases from V and 7 bases from J, with 20 bases between. The germline gives CDR1 SGHVS, CDR2 FQNEAQ. The CDR3: CASSSEVYRKGQPQHF. The CDR3 region has the DNA TGTGCCAGCAGCTCAGAGGTTTACAGGAAGGGACAGCCCCAGCATTTT.

In nucleotides, the CDR3 is TGTGCCAGCAGCTTAGTGAGGGCCACCGGGGAGCTGTTTTTT. Translation gives CASSLVRATGELFF. V and J are TRBV7-2 and TRBJ2-2; TRBD2 is a possible D gene (5 bases). Trimming left V 1 base short and J 4 bases short, with 7 bases between. CDR1 is SGHTA, CDR2 FQGNSA, per germline. The CDR3 loop spans 14 amino acids. The entire variable domain, with the rest obtained from reference TRBV7-2 and TRBJ2-2, is as follows: GAGVSQSPSNKVTEKGKDVELRCDPISGHTALYWYRQSLGQGLEFLIYFQGNSAPDKSGLPSDRFSAERTGGSVSTLTIQRTQQEDSAVYLCASSLVRATGELFFGEGSRLTVL.

V usage is TRBV11-2 and J usage is TRBJ1-6, with TRBD1 as a possible D gene (6 bases). Germline V lookup: CDR1 SGHAT, CDR2 FQNNGV. This CDR3 contains 14 residues. Trimming left V 2 bases short and J 9 bases short, with 11 bases between. In DNA form, the CDR3 reads TGTGCCAGCAGCTTACAGGGACATCGTTCACCCCTCCACTTT. This sequence encodes CASSLQGHRSPLHF. Using reference TRBV11-2 and TRBJ1-6 for the parts outside the CDR3, the full variable domain is EAGVAQSPRYKIIEKRQSVAFWCNPISGHATLYWYQQILGQGPKLLIQFQNNGVVDDSQLPKDRFSAERLKGVDSTLKIQPAKLEDSAVYLCASSLQGHRSPLHFGNGTRLTVT.

The rearrangement uses TRBV3-1 (or the pseudogene TRBV3-2) and TRBJ1-6, with D perhaps matching TRBD1 (5 bases). V was shortened by 9 bases and J by 5 bases, with 17 bases between the two germline ends. The CDR3 runs 15 residues. The germline V gene encodes CDR1 LGHDT and CDR2 YNNKEL (reference sequence). The CDR3 is CASGLSGADNSPLHF. The DNA for the CDR3 is TGTGCCAGTGGTTTATCTGGGGCAGATAATTCACCCCTCCACTTT.

This clone was counted only a few times. The genes are TRBV4-1 and TRBJ2-2; 9 positions match TRBD2. The trim removed 4 bases at V and 4 bases at J, leaving 10 bases unmatched. The CDR3 is 17 amino acids. The V gene's germline CDR1 is MGHRA and CDR2 YSYEKL. The CDR3 region has the DNA TGCGCCAGCAGCCGGGAGGGTCTAGCGGGGTCCACCGGGGAGCTGTTTTTT. Residues: CASSREGLAGSTGELFF.

This clone has more than one count but fewer than ten. The chain recombines TRBV12-3 or TRBV12-4 with TRBJ2-2, with D perhaps TRBD1 (5 bases). The CDR3 contains 12 residues. V dropped 8 bases and J dropped 9 bases, with 13 bases sitting between them. DNA for the CDR3: TGTGCCAGCGGGGCCCTCGGGCGGGAGCTGTTTTTT. Translation gives CASGALGRELFF.

This rearrangement joins TRBV6-4 to TRBJ1-1, with 8 bases matching TRBD1. Per the germline V gene, CDR1 is MRHNA and CDR2 is SNTAGT. With 11 bases clipped from V and 5 bases from J, the junction kept 7 bases outside the gene matches. This CDR3 spans 12 amino acids. This CDR3 reads CAHRQGRTEAFF. The DNA of the CDR3 is TGTGCCCATCGACAGGGGCGAACTGAAGCTTTCTTT.

The chain recombines TRBV30 with TRBJ1-1, with D tentatively TRBD1 (6 bases). The CDR3 has 14 residues. Between the trimmed V and J ends, which lost 0 bases and 4 bases, there was a span of 12 bases. Germline CDR1 and CDR2: GTSNPN and SVGIG (reference sequence). CDR3 nucleotides: TGTGCCTGGAGTGTAGTTCGGGGGGCCACTGAAGCTTTCTTT. Translating it yields CAWSVVRGATEAFF.

This chain connects TRBV19 to TRBJ2-1, with 15 nucleotides matching TRBD2. Germline CDR1 reads LNHDA; CDR2 reads SQIVND (reference sequence). This CDR3 is 17 amino acids long. V lost 5 bases to trimming and J lost 4 bases; unmatched junction nucleotides: 6. The CDR3 sequence is CASSPGLAGGTYNEQFF. The CDR3 DNA is TGTGCCAGTAGTCCCGGACTAGCGGGGGGGACATACAATGAGCAGTTCTTC.

In DNA form, the CDR3 reads TGTGCCAGCAGCTTGCCCAGGAACACTGAAGCTTTCTTT. Protein sequence: CASSLPRNTEAFF. The chain recombines TRBV5-5 with TRBJ1-1; D is uncertain. Between the trimmed V and J ends, which lost 1 base and 1 base, there was a span of 5 bases. The CDR3 spans 13 residues. From germline, CDR1 is SGHKS and CDR2 YYEKEE (reference sequence).